This is a list of T cell receptor beta chains from one sample in a study of OX40 agonist ivuxolimab in advanced cancers. Measured with immunoSEQ multiplex PCR; TCRdb has only the in-frame clones, and not every one. The sample has around 93,000 clones, more than 75% seen once; the top ten hold 1.5% to 2%. The sample here was CD4+ or CD8+ T cells sorted from blood, taken in a trial of the OX40 agonist ivuxolimab. These receptor sequences come from an adult with an advanced solid tumor such as melanoma, head and neck, liver or kidney cancer. CDR3s include the opening cysteine and the closing phenylalanine or tryptophan. The D gene is left open where the match is weak. Only part of the rows carry a size: once, few, many, or a class if the clone is expanded.

j_gene	abundance	d_gene	v_gene	CDR3nt	CDR3aa
TRBJ1-2	.	TRBD1	TRBV6-1	TGTGCCGGACAGGGGGTAGCTAACTATGGCTACACCTTC	CAGQGVANYGYTF
TRBJ2-2	.	.	TRBV11-2	TGTGCCAGCAGCCTCCTGGAGGGCGGGGAGCTGTTTTTT	CASSLLEGGELFF
TRBJ2-5	.	TRBD2	TRBV7-6	TGTGCCAGCAGCTTAGGCGCGGGAGGGCCTTTGGAGACCCAGTACTTC	CASSLGAGGPLETQYF
TRBJ2-2	.	TRBD2	TRBV5-1	TGCGCCAACCCTCCTACGAGAAGCGGGAGGGGACCGAACACCGGGGAGCTGTTTTTT	CANPPTRSGRGPNTGELFF
TRBJ2-6	.	.	TRBV2	TGTGCCAGCAGTGCTCGCCTCTCTGGGGCCAACGTCCTGACTTTC	CASSARLSGANVLTF
TRBJ2-5	.	TRBD2	TRBV29-1	TGCAGCGTTGCAACTAGCGGCGGAGAGACCCAGTACTTC	CSVATSGGETQYF
TRBJ2-2	.	TRBD2	TRBV30	TGTGCCTGGAGTGGGCCGGGGGGCACCGGGGAGCTGTTTTTT	CAWSGPGGTGELFF
TRBJ2-3	.	.	TRBV7-8	TGTGCCAGCAGCTTTTTAGAGGGGGTCACAGATACGCAGTATTTT	CASSFLEGVTDTQYF
TRBJ2-4	once	TRBD1	TRBV7-3	TGTGCCAGCAGCCCGGGACAGAGAAGCAAAAACATTCAGTACTTC	CASSPGQRSKNIQYF
TRBJ2-7	.	.	TRBV7-9	TGTGCCAGCAGCCCCCGAGGCCCATACGAGCAGTACTTC	CASSPRGPYEQYF
TRBJ2-7	.	.	TRBV20-1	TGCAGTGCTAGAGATCAGTACGAGCAGTACTTC	CSARDQYEQYF
TRBJ2-3	.	TRBD2	TRBV29-1	TGCAGCGTTGAACTACCTAGCGGGAGGACAGATACGCAGTATTTT	CSVELPSGRTDTQYF
TRBJ2-1	once	TRBD1	TRBV5-8	TGTGCCAGCAGGCCCCGGGACAGGGGAAGGAATGAGCAGTTCTTC	CASRPRDRGRNEQFF
TRBJ1-1	.	.	TRBV2	TGTGCCAGCAGGTCTCAGCGGAACACTGAAGCTTTCTTT	CASRSQRNTEAFF
TRBJ2-3	once	TRBD1	TRBV15	TGTGCCACCAGCAGGCGGACAGGGAGCCTCACAGATACGCAGTATTTT	CATSRRTGSLTDTQYF
TRBJ1-1	.	.	TRBV9	TGTGCCAGCAGCACCGACAGGACCCGGGGCACTGAAGCTTTCTTT	CASSTDRTRGTEAFF
TRBJ1-3	.	TRBD1	TRBV6-5	TGTGCCAGCAGTTTGGACAGGGGGCAGGGAAACACCATATATTTT	CASSLDRGQGNTIYF
TRBJ1-2	.	.	TRBV7-9	TGTGCCAGCAGCTTAGATACCGCCCGCTATGGCTACACCTTC	CASSLDTARYGYTF
TRBJ2-3	.	TRBD2	TRBV7-8	TGTGCCAGCAGTATAGCCACTAGCGGGGCCACAGATACGCAGTATTTT	CASSIATSGATDTQYF
TRBJ1-5	.	.	TRBV19	TGTGCCAGTAGCCAATATCCCCTCGGTGGGGGCCTCAATCAGCCCCAGCATTTT	CASSQYPLGGGLNQPQHF
TRBJ2-1	.	TRBD2	TRBV7-2	TGTGCCAGCAGCTTAGAAGGGACTAGAGTCAATGAGCAGTTCTTC	CASSLEGTRVNEQFF
TRBJ2-7	.	.	TRBV5-4	TGTGCCAGCAGCTTGGCCTTCGGGGAGCAGTACTTC	CASSLAFGEQYF
TRBJ1-1	once	TRBD1	TRBV6-4	TGTGCCAGCATGCAGGGGGCAGACACTGAAGCTTTCTTT	CASMQGADTEAFF
TRBJ2-7	.	TRBD1	TRBV4-3	TGCGCCAGCAGCCCGGACAGTCTCCCAGGGGGTTCCTACGAGCAGTACTTC	CASSPDSLPGGSYEQYF
TRBJ1-5	.	.	TRBV7-2	TGTGCCAGCAGCTTAGTGCAGGATAGCAATCAGCCCCAGCATTTT	CASSLVQDSNQPQHF
TRBJ2-4	.	TRBD2	TRBV7-2	TGTGCCAGCAGCCAAGCGGGGCAGCAGCTAGCCAAAAACATTCAGTACTTC	CASSQAGQQLAKNIQYF
TRBJ1-3	once	.	TRBV5-8	TGTGCCAGCAGCTTTCCCTCGAGGGGGGTCGGAAACACCATATATTTT	CASSFPSRGVGNTIYF
TRBJ2-1	.	.	TRBV7-3	TGTGCCAGCAGCTTAGAAGGATATGAGCAGTTCTTC	CASSLEGYEQFF
TRBJ1-3	.	TRBD1	TRBV4-3	TGCGCCAGCAGCCAAGCGGACAGGGATTTACCCATATATTTT	CASSQADRDLPIYF
TRBJ2-5	.	TRBD1	TRBV29-1	TGCAGCGTTGAAGCGACAGGGGTCCCTTACCAAGAGACCCAGTACTTC	CSVEATGVPYQETQYF
TRBJ1-6	.	TRBD1	TRBV5-1	TGCGCCAGCAGCTCGATCGGGACAGGGAGCTCCTATAATTCACCCCTCCACTTT	CASSSIGTGSSYNSPLHF
TRBJ1-2	.	.	TRBV5-1	TGCGCCAGCAGCTTGGAGGGTGACTATGGCTACACCTTC	CASSLEGDYGYTF
TRBJ1-2	once	.	TRBV9	TGTGCCAGCAGCGTAGCTATAGGGCAGAGCTATGGCTACACCTTC	CASSVAIGQSYGYTF
TRBJ1-2	.	.	TRBV5-1	TGCGCCAGCAGCTTGACCGTCGGGGAAGTCTATGGCTACACCTTC	CASSLTVGEVYGYTF
TRBJ2-1	.	TRBD2	TRBV19	TGTGCCAGTTGCAGTAGCGGGAGGACTGAGCAGTTCTTC	CASCSSGRTEQFF
TRBJ2-2	.	.	TRBV19	TGTGCCAGTGGCAGGGTAACCGGGGAGCTGTTTTTT	CASGRVTGELFF
TRBJ1-6	.	.	TRBV27	TGTGCCAGCAAAGACGGGGCCTATAATTCACCCCTCCACTTT	CASKDGAYNSPLHF
TRBJ2-7	.	TRBD2	TRBV4-2	TGTGCCAGCAGCCAAGATGGGCGGGGGGCTAGCTCCTACGAGCAGTACTTC	CASSQDGRGASSYEQYF
TRBJ1-4	.	.	TRBV28	TGTGCCAGCAGCCCGGGGGGCGCGGGTGAAAAACTGTTTTTT	CASSPGGAGEKLFF
TRBJ2-3	.	.	TRBV7-2	TGTGCCAGCAGCACGGGACCGAAGGTCGATACGCAGTATTTT	CASSTGPKVDTQYF